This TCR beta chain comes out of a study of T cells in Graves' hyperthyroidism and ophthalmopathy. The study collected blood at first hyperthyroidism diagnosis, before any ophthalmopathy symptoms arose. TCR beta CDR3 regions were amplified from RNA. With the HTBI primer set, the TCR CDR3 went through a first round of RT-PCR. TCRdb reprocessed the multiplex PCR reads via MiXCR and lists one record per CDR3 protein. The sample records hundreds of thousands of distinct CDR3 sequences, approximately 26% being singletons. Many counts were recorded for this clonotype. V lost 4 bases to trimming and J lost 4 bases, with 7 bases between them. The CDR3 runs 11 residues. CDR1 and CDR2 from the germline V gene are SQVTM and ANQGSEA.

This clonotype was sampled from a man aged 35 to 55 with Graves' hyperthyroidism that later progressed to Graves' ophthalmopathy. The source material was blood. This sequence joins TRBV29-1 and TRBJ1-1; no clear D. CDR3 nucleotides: TGCAGCGTTGTAAGCGGCACTGAAGCTTTCTTT. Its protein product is CSVVSGTEAFF.